This entry describes one T cell receptor beta chain. The table came from immunoSEQ multiplex PCR; TCRdb's copy has only in-frame clones and leaves some out. The repertoire has about 17,000 clones, roughly 85% of them found once; the top ten carry about a tenth. These data come from a study of ipilimumab plus nivolumab after autologous stem cell transplantation. Patients got ipilimumab 1 mg/kg beginning 14 to 28 days post-transplant. Trimming stripped 5 bases from V and 4 bases from J, with 14 bases between. The CDR3 has 14 residues. Here the sequenced sample was PBMCs, taken in a trial of ipilimumab plus nivolumab as post-transplant consolidation. This receptor was taken from a male donor with diffuse large B-cell lymphoma. This chain uses TRBV23-1 with TRBJ2-5; a weak D match, TRBD1 (6 bases). TRBV23-1 carries the ORF label, with uncertain function. The CDR3 bases are TGCGCCAGCAGTGGTACAGGGCTTAGAGAGACCCAGTACTTC. It codes for CASSGTGLRETQYF.